Ten or more counts support the clone carrying this TCR beta chain. Its antigen is as yet unknown. This record comes from a study of blood T cells in healthy people across ages. Study-wide results and caveats: PBMC samples, being unsorted, prevented any conclusive comparison of naive and antigen-experienced cells.

Germline CDR1 reads SGHDT; CDR2 reads YYEEEE. The V and J ends lost 5 bases and 6 bases respectively, with 9 bases between them. The CDR3 length is 11 residues. A second 7 to 11 cycle PCR used barcoded and J-beta primers. Each CDR3 protein is one row after TCRdb ran MiXCR on the 5' RACE reads. The sample lists around 520,000 distinct CDR3 sequences; roughly a quarter were seen once. The same data also contributed to another study, on T cells of mothers and their children. That study reports: There were over 9 million TCR beta CDR3 reads from each mother and about 3 million from each child. The study found thymic selection shapes TCR recombination output similarly in related and unrelated pairs. Relative to unrelated pairs, biologically related mother-child dyads exhibited marginally greater, non-significant overlap.

The sequencing sample was made of blood. The V and J genes are TRBV5-6 and TRBJ2-7; D remains ambiguous. This TCR came from a boy aged 2 to 9 in good health. CDR3 amino acids: CASSLTGEQYF. In DNA form, the CDR3 reads TGTGCCAGCAGTCTCACTGGCGAGCAGTACTTC.